These 5 T cell receptor beta chains originate from one sample sequenced in a study of blood T cells in healthy people across ages. With a J-beta primer mix and a sample-barcoded 5' primer, a second PCR ran roughly 7 to 11 cycles. One entry per CDR3 protein, called by TCRdb with MiXCR from the 5' RACE reads. The sample lists fewer than 2,000,000 distinct CDR3 sequences; approximately 32% were seen once. The sequencing input was blood. All receptors come from a young woman in good health.

This clonotype was counted only a few times. V gene TRBV28 combines with J gene TRBJ1-6, with D tentatively TRBD1 (5 bases). The CDR3 has 14 amino acids. Germline CDR1 and CDR2: MDHEN and SYDVKM. Trimming removed 2 bases at V and 4 bases at J, with 6 bases between. The CDR3 bases are TGTGCCAGCAGTTTAAAGGGGTATAATTCACCCCTCCACTTT. The encoded protein is CASSLKGYNSPLHF.

CDR3 sequence (DNA): TGTGCCATCAGTAATAGACTGGTAGCGGGGATTAATGAGCAGTTCTTC. As protein: CAISNRLVAGINEQFF. V is TRBV10-3 and J is TRBJ2-1; 8 nucleotides line up with TRBD2. With V trimmed by 5 bases and J by 7 bases, 13 bases remained unmatched. This CDR3 region has 16 residues. Germline V gene data show CDR1 as ENHRY and CDR2 as SYGVKD.

The chain uses TRBV4-1 and TRBJ2-1, with 14 bases lining up with TRBD2. CDR1 MGHRA and CDR2 YSYEKL come from the germline V gene. This CDR3 spans 16 amino acids. V was pared by 5 bases and J by 9 bases, with 9 bases of the junction left unmatched. CDR3 sequence (DNA): TGCGCCAGCAGCGTCCGACTAGCGGGGGGGATGGGTGAGCAGTTCTTC. Translation gives CASSVRLAGGMGEQFF.

This clonotype has a handful of counts. The gene calls are TRBV4-1 and TRBJ1-1; D not resolved. The germline V gene encodes CDR1 MGHRA and CDR2 YSYEKL. CDR3 length equals 17 residues. V lost 0 bases, J lost 0 bases, and 14 bases lay in between. The CDR3, as DNA: TGCGCCAGCAGCCAAGATCCGGTTTGGCTTTTGAACACTGAAGCTTTCTTT. Translating gives CASSQDPVWLLNTEAFF.

This clonotype was detected only a few times. This chain links TRBV28 with TRBJ1-2, with no clear D. The CDR3 spans 13 residues. The ends were cut back, 7 bases at V and 3 bases at J, with 12 bases in the middle. Germline V lookup: CDR1 MDHEN, CDR2 SYDVKM. The CDR3 DNA follows: TGTGCCAGCATCCCGACTAATTACTATGGCTACACCTTC. It translates to CASIPTNYYGYTF.